Ten or more counts support the clone carrying this T cell receptor (beta chain). Its antigen is unidentified. Each 10 ml fresh peripheral blood draw supplied the PBMCs. What was amplified from RNA transcripts were TCR beta CDR3 regions. Using the HTBI primer set, a first-round RT-PCR was run on the TCR CDR3. TCRdb recomputed calls from the multiplex PCR reads with MiXCR, one row per CDR3 protein. This sample carries more than 450,000 distinct CDR3 sequences, just under 20% of them seen once, and the ten largest clones take over 45%. These data come from a study of T cells in Graves' hyperthyroidism and ophthalmopathy. Study findings and constraints: Ophthalmopathy was predicted by the model a median of approximately six months ahead of onset. Using 13 V-J features, a model discriminated ophthalmopathy from stable hyperthyroidism.

This CDR3 comprises 13 residues. Germline loops: CDR1 SNHLY, CDR2 FYNNEI. Trimming stripped 2 bases from V and 5 bases from J, with 9 bases between. Material for sequencing was blood. The source is a man aged 35-49 years with Graves' ophthalmopathy. The chain is built from TRBV2 and TRBJ2-5; the D is unclear. CDR3 in amino acids: CASSEFTEETQYF. CDR3 coding DNA: TGTGCCAGCAGTGAATTTACCGAGGAGACCCAGTACTTC.